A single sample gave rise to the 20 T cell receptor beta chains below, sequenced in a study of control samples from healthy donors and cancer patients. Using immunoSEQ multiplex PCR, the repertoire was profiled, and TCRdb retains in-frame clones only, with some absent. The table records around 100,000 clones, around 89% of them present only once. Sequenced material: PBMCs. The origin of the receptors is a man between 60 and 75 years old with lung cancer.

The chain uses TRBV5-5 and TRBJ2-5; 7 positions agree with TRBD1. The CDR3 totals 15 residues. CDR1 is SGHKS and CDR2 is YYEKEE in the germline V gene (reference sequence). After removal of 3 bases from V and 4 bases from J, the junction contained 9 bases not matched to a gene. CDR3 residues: CASSSIMGQLETQYF. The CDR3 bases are TGTGCCAGCAGCTCAATAATGGGACAGTTAGAGACCCAGTACTTC.

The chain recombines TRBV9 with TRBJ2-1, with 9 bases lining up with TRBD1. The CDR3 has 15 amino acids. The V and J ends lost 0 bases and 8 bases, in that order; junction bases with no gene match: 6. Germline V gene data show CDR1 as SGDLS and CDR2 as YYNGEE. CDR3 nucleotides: TGTGCCAGCAGCGTAGGGGACAGGGAAAGGGATGAGCAGTTCTTC. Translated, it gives CASSVGDRERDEQFF.

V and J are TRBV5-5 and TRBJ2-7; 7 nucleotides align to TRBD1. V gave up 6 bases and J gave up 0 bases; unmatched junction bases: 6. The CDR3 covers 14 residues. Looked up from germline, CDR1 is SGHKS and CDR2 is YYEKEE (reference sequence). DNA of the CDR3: TGTGCCAGCATGGTCAGGGGGAGCTCCTACGAGCAGTACGTC. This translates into CASMVRGSSYEQYV.

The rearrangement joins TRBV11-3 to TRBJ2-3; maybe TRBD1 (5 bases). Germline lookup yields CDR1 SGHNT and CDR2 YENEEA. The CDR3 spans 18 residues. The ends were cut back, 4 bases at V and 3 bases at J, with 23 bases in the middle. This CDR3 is CASSSASPFAGITDTQYF. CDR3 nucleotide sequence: TGTGCCAGCAGCTCAGCTTCCCCGTTCGCAGGGATAACAGATACGCAGTATTTT.

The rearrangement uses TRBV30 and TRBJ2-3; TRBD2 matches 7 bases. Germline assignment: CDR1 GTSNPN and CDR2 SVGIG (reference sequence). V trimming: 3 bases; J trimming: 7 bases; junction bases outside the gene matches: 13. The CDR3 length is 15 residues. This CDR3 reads CAWRSAGDRMYTQYF. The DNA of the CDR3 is TGTGCCTGGAGATCCGCGGGGGATAGAATGTATACGCAGTATTTT.

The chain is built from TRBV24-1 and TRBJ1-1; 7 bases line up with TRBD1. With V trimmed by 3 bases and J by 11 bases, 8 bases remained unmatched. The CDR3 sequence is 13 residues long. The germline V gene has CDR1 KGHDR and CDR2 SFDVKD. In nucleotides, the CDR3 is TGTGCCACCAGTGATCTTACAGGGGAGGGGGCTTTCTTT. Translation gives CATSDLTGEGAFF.

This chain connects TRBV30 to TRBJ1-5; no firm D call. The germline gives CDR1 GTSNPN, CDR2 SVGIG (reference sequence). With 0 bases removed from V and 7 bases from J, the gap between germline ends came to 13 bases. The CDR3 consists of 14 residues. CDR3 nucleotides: TGTGCCTGGAGTGTACTAGGAGTAAGCCAGCCCCAGCATTTT. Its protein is CAWSVLGVSQPQHF.

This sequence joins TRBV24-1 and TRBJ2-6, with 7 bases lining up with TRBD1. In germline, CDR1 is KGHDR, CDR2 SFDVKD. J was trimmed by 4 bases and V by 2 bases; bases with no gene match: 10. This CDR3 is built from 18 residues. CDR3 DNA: TGTGCCACCAGTGATTCGTCGACAGGGCGGTCCGGGGCCAACGTCCTGACTTTC. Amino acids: CATSDSSTGRSGANVLTF.

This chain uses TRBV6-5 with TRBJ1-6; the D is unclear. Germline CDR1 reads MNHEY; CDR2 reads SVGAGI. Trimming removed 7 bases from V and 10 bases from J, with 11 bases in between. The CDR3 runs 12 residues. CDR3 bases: TGTGCCAGCACGCCCATAGGGTCACCCCTCCACTTT. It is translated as CASTPIGSPLHF.

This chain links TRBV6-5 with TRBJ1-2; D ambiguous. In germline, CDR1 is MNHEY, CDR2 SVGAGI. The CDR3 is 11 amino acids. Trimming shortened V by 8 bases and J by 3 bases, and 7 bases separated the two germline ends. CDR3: CASGSYYGYTF. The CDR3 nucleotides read TGTGCCAGCGGTTCGTACTATGGCTACACCTTC.

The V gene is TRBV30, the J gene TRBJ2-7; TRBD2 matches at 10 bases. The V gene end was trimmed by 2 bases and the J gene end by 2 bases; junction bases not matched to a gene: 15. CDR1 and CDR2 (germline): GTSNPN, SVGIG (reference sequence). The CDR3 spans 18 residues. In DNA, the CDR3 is TGTGCCTGGAGTCCCCGCGGCCGTACTAGCGGGGATACCTACGAGCAGTACGTC. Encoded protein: CAWSPRGRTSGDTYEQYV.

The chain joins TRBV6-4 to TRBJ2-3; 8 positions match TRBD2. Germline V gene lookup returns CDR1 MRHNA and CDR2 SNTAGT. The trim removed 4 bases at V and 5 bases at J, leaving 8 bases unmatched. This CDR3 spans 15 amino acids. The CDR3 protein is CASSVAGGRGDTQYF. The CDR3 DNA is TGTGCCAGCAGTGTTGCGGGGGGCCGAGGAGATACGCAGTATTTT.

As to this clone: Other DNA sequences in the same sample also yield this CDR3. The CDR3 region has the DNA TGCGCCAGCAGCTTGGGCACAGGGGTCGAGACCCAGTACTTC. Encoded protein: CASSLGTGVETQYF. The V and J genes are TRBV5-1 and TRBJ2-5; 7 bases match TRBD1. The CDR3 consists of 14 residues. Germline V gene data show CDR1 as SGHRS and CDR2 as YFSETQ. Trimming cost V 0 bases and J 5 bases; bases outside gene matches: 4. Full variable domain (rest looked up from reference TRBV5-1 and TRBJ2-5): KAGVTQTPRYLIKTRGQQVTLSCSPISGHRSVSWYQQTPGQGLQFLFEYFSETQRNKGNFPGRFSGRQFSNSRSEMNVSTLELGDSALYLCASSLGTGVETQYFGPGTRLLVL.

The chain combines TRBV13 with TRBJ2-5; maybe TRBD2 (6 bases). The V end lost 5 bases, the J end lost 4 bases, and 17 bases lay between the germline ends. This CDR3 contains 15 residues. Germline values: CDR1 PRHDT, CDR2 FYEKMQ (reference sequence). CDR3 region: CASSRMEGSGETQYF. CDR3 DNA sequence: TGTGCCAGCAGCCGTATGGAGGGGTCTGGAGAGACCCAGTACTTC.

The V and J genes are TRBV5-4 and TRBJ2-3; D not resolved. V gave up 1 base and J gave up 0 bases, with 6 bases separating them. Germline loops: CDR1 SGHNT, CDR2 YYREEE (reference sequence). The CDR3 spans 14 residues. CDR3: CASSLSASTDTQYF. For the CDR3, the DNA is TGTGCCAGCAGCTTGTCGGCTAGCACAGATACGCAGTATTTT.

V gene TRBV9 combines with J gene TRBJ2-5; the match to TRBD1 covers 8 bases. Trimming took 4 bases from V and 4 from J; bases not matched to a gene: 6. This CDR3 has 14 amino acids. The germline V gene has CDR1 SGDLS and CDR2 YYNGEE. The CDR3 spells CASSPRTGRETQYF. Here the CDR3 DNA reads TGTGCCAGCAGCCCGAGGACAGGGCGAGAGACCCAGTACTTC.

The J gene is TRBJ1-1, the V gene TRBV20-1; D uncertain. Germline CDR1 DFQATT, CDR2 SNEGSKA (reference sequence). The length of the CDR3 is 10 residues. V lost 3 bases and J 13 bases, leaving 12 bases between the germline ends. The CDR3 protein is CSASFFHGFF. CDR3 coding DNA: TGCAGTGCTAGTTTCTTTCATGGTTTCTTT.

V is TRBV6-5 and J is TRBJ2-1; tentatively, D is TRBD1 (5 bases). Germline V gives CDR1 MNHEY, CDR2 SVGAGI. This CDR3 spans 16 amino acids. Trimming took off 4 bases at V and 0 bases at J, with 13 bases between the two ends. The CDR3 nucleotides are TGTGCCAGCAGTTCACTTCCTGGGGCCTCCTACAATGAGCAGTTCTTC. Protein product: CASSSLPGASYNEQFF.

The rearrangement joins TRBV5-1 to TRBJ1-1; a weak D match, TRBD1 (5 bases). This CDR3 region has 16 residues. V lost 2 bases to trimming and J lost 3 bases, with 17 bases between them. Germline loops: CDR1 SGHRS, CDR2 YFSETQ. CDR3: CASSFSAPLGDTEAFF. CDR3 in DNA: TGCGCCAGCAGCTTCTCCGCCCCGCTGGGGGACACTGAAGCTTTCTTT.

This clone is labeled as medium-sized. The CDR3 here is CASGDGTMLPQHF. Here the CDR3 DNA reads TGTGCCAGCGGCGACGGTACAATGTTACCCCAGCATTTT. The V and J genes are TRBV6-5 and TRBJ1-5; no clear D. V was trimmed by 8 bases and J by 10 bases, leaving 18 bases between them. Germline loops: CDR1 MNHEY, CDR2 SVGAGI. CDR3 length: 13 residues.